This TCR beta chain was identified in a study of sequential checkpoint blockade in melanoma. Background on the study: After both sequences, patients received maintenance nivolumab.

V lost 0 bases to trimming and J lost 2 bases, with 8 bases between them. The germline CDR1 and CDR2 sequences are SGHDT and YYEEEE. CDR3 size: 14 residues. The data were produced by immunoSEQ multiplex PCR, yet TCRdb's version contains in-frame clones alone and is incomplete. The sample lists under 20,000 clones; around 83% were seen once. Described treatment: randomized to nivolumab then ipilimumab (arm A) or the reverse (arm B). Patients had received no earlier DNA-damaging chemotherapy. This sequence joins TRBV5-6 and TRBJ2-5; D might be TRBD2 (6 bases). Material: CD8+ T cells sorted from blood (inferred from file names), obtained from a patient given nivolumab and ipilimumab in sequence. The sequence was collected from a human donor with melanoma. This CDR3 reads CASSLAGEQETQYF. The CDR3 DNA follows: TGTGCCAGCAGCTTGGCGGGGGAGCAAGAGACCCAGTACTTC.